Here is one TCR beta chain with its context. Its antigen is not identified. The data were taken from a study of T cell responses to AZD1222 COVID-19 vaccine. Regarding the study as a whole: Samples come after the peak T cell response, not at day 14.

Repertoires were generated with immunoSEQ multiplex PCR, while TCRdb's copy carries only in-frame clones and drops some. Of tens of thousands of clones listed, more than 75% are singletons. CDR1 is MNHNY and CDR2 is SVGAGI in the germline V gene (reference sequence). CDR3 length: 15 residues. V dropped 0 bases and J dropped 4 bases, with 12 bases sitting between them. This sample comprised peripheral blood, obtained on day 0 of AZD1222 vaccination. The gene calls are TRBV6-6 and TRBJ1-2; no definite D call. The source is an adult in good health. The CDR3 sequence: CASSYSKSASYGYTF. For the CDR3, the DNA is TGTGCCAGCAGTTACTCTAAATCAGCAAGCTATGGCTACACCTTC.